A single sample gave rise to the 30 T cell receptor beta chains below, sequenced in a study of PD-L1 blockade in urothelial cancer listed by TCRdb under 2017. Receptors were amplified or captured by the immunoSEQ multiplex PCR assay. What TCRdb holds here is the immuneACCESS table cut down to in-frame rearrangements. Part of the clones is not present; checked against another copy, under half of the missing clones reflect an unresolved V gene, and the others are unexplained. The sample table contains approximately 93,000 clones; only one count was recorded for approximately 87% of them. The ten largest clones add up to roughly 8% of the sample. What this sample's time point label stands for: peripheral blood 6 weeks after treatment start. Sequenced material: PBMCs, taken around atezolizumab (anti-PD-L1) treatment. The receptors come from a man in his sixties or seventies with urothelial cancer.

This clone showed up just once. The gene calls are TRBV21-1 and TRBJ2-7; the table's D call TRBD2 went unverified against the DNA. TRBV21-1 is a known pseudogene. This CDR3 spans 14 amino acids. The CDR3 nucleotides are TGTGCCAGCAGCACCGAAGGGAGCTCCTACGAGCAGTACTTC. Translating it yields CASSTEGSSYEQYF.

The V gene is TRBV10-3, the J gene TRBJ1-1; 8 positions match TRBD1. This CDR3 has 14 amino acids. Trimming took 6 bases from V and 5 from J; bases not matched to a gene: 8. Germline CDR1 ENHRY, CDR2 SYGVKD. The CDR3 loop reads CAIRPTGGKTEAFF. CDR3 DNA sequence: TGTGCCATCAGACCCACAGGGGGAAAGACTGAAGCTTTCTTT.

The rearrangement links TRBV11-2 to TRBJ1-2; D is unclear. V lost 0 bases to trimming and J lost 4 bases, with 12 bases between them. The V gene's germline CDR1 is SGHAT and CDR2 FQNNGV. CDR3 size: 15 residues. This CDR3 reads CASSLEQSQAYGYTF. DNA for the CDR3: TGTGCCAGCAGCTTAGAACAGTCCCAAGCCTATGGCTACACCTTC.

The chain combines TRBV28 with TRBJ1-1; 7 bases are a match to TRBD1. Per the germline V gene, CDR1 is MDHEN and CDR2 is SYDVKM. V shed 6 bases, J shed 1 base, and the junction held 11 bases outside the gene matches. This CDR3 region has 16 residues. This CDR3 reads CASSLGQRRENTEAFF. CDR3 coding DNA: TGTGCCAGCAGCTTGGGACAGCGCCGGGAGAACACTGAAGCTTTCTTT. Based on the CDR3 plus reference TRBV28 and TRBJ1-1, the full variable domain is DVKVTQSSRYLVKRTGEKVFLECVQDMDHENMFWYRQDPGLGLRLIYFSYDVKMKEKGDIPEGYSVSREKKERFSLILESASTNQTSMYLCASSLGQRRENTEAFFGQGTRLTVV.

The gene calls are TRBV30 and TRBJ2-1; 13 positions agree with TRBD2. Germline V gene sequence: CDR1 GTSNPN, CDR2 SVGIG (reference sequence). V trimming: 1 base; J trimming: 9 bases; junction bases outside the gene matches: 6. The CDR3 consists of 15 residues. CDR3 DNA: TGTGCCTGGAGTGGGACTAGCGGGAGTAGTGGTGAGCAGTTCTTC. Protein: CAWSGTSGSSGEQFF.

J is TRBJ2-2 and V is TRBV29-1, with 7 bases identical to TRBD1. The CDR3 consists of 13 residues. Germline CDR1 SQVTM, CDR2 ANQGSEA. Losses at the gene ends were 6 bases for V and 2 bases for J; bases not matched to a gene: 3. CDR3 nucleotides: TGCAGCGTAACAGGGGAAAACACCGGGGAGCTGTTTTTT. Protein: CSVTGENTGELFF.

CDR3 amino acids: CASSLAVGPDTQYF. For the CDR3, the DNA is TGTGCCAGCAGCTTAGCGGTGGGGCCAGATACGCAGTATTTT. The chain carries TRBV7-2 and TRBJ2-3, with a weak D call TRBD1 (5 bases). CDR3 size: 14 residues. Germline assignment: CDR1 SGHTA and CDR2 FQGNSA. V gave up 0 bases and J gave up 4 bases, with 8 bases separating them.

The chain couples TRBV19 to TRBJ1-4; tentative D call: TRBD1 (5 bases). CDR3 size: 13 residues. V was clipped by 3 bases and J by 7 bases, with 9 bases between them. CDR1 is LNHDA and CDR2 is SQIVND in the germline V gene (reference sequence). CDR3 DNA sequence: TGTGCCAGTAGTATTGGGGCACGTGAAAAACTGTTTTTT. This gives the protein CASSIGAREKLFF.

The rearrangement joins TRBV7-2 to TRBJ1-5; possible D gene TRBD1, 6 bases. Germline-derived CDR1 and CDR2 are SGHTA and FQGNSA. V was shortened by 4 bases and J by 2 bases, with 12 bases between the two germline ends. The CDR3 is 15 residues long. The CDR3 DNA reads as TGTGCCAGCAGCTCCACAGGGTTTCGCAATCAGCCCCAGCATTTT. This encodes CASSSTGFRNQPQHF.

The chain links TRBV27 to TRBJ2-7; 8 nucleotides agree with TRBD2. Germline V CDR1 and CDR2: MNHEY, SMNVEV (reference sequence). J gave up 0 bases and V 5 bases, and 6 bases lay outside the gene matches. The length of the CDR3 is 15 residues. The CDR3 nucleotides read TGTGCCAGCAGTCAAACCACTAGCGGCTCCTACGAGCAGTACTTC. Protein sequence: CASSQTTSGSYEQYF.

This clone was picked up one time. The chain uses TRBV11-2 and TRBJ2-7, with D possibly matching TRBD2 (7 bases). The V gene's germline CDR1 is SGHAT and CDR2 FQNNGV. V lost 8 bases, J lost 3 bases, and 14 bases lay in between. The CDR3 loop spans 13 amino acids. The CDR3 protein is CASRGAGDYEQYF. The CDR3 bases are TGTGCCAGCCGGGGGGCGGGGGACTACGAGCAGTACTTC.

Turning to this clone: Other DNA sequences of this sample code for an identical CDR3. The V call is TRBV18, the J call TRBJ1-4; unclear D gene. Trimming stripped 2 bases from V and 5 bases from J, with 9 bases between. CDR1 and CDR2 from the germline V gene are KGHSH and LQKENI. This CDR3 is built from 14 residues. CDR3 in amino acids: CASSPGGSNEKLFF. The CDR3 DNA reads TGTGCCAGCTCACCAGGAGGGTCAAATGAAAAACTGTTTTTT.

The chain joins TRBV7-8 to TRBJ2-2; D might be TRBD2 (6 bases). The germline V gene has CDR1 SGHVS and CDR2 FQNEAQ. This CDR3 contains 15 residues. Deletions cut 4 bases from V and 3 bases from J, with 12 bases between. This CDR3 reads CASSSWTGDTGELFF. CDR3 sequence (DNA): TGTGCCAGCAGCTCATGGACGGGGGACACCGGGGAGCTGTTTTTT.

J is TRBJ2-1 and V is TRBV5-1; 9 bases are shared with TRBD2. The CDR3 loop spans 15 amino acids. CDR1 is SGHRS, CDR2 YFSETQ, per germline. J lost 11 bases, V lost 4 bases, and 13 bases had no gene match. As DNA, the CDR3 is TGCGCCAGCAGCACCTCAGAGGTAGCGGGGGTAAAGCAGTTCTTC. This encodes CASSTSEVAGVKQFF.

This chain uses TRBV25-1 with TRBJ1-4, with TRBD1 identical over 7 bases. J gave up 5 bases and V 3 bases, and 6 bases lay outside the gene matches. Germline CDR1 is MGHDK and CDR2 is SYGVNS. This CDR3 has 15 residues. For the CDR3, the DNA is TGTGCCAGCAGTGATCGGGACAGTCCGAATGAAAAACTGTTTTTT. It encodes CASSDRDSPNEKLFF.

CDR3 protein: CATSRVGGVGYGYTF. CDR3 nucleotide sequence: TGTGCCACCAGCAGAGTGGGGGGGGTAGGCTATGGCTACACCTTC. The rearrangement uses TRBV15 and TRBJ1-2, with a possible D match to TRBD1 (5 bases). The CDR3 spans 15 residues. The germline V and J ends were trimmed by 1 base and 4 bases, with 13 bases remaining between them. Germline values: CDR1 LNHNV, CDR2 YYDKDF (reference sequence).

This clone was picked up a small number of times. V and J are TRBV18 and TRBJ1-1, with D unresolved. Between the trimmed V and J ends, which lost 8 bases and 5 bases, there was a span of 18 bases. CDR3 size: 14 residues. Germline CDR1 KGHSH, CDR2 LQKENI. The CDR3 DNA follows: TGTGCCAGCACACTGAGTCCCGGAGGGACTGAAGCTTTCTTT. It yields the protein CASTLSPGGTEAFF.

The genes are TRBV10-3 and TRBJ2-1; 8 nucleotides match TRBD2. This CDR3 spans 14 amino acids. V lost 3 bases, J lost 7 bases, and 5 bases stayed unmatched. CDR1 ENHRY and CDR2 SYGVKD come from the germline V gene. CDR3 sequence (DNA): TGTGCCATCAGTGAAGCGGGGGTAGGGAATGAGCAGTTCTTC. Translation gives CAISEAGVGNEQFF.

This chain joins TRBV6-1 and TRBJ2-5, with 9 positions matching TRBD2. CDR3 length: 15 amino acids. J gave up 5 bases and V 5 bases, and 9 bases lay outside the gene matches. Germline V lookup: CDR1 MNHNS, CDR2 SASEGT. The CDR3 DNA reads TGTGCCAGCAGTTCCTATAGCGGGGGTGGGGAGACCCAGTACTTC. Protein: CASSSYSGGGETQYF.

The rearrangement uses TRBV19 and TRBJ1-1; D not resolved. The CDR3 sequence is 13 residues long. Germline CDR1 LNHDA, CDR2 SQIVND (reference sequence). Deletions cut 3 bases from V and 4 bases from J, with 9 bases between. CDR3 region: CASSMSVGTEAFF. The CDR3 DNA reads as TGTGCCAGTAGTATGTCGGTCGGCACTGAAGCTTTCTTT.

The CDR3 DNA follows: TGCGCCAGCAGCGCAAACACAGGGAGGGGCTATGGCTACACCTTC. As protein: CASSANTGRGYGYTF. The genes are TRBV5-1 and TRBJ1-2; a possible D gene is TRBD1 (6 bases). The germline V gene has CDR1 SGHRS and CDR2 YFSETQ. This CDR3 spans 15 amino acids. V gave up 4 bases and J gave up 4 bases, with 17 bases separating them.

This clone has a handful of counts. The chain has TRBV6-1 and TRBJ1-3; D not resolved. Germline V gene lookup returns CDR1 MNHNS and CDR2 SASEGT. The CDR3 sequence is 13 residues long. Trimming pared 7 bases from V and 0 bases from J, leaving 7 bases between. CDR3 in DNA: TGTGCCAGCACAGTAAGCTCTGGAAACACCATATATTTT. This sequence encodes CASTVSSGNTIYF.

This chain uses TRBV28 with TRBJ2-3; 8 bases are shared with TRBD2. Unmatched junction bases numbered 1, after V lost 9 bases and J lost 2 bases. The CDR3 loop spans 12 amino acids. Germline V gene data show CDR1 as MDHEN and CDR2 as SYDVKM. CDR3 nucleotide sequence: TGTGCCAGTAGCGGGGACACAGATACGCAGTATTTT. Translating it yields CASSGDTDTQYF.

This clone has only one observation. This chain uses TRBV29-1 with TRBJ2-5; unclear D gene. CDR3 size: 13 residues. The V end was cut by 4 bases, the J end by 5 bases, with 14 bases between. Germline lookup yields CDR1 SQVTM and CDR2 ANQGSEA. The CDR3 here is CSVAPAVGETQYF. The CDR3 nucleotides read TGCAGCGTTGCGCCAGCCGTCGGGGAGACCCAGTACTTC.

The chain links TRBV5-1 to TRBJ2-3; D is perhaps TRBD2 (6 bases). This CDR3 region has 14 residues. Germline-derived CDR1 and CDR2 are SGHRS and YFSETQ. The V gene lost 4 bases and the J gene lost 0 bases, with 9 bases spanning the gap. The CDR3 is CASSPEGSTDTQYF. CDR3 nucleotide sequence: TGCGCCAGCAGCCCGGAGGGCAGCACAGATACGCAGTATTTT. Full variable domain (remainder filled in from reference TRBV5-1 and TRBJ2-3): KAGVTQTPRYLIKTRGQQVTLSCSPISGHRSVSWYQQTPGQGLQFLFEYFSETQRNKGNFPGRFSGRQFSNSRSEMNVSTLELGDSALYLCASSPEGSTDTQYFGPGTRLTVL.

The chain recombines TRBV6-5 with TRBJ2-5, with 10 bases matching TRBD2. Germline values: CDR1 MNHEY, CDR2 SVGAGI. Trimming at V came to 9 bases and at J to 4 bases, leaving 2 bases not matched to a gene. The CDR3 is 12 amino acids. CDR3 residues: CASTSGVETQYF. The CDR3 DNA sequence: TGTGCCAGTACTAGCGGGGTAGAGACCCAGTACTTC.

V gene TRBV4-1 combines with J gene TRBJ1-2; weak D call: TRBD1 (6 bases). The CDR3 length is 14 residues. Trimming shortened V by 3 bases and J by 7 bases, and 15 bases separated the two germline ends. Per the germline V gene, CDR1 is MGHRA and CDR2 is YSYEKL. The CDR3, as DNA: TGCGCCAGCAGCCAGCCAAACAGGGCCGGTGGCTACACCTTC. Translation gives CASSQPNRAGGYTF.

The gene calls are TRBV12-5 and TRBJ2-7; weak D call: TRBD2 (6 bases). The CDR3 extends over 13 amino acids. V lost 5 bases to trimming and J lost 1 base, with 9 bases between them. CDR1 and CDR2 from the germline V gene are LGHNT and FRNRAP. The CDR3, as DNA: TGTGCTAGTGGTCCCGGGGGATCCTACGAGCAGTACTTC. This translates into CASGPGGSYEQYF.

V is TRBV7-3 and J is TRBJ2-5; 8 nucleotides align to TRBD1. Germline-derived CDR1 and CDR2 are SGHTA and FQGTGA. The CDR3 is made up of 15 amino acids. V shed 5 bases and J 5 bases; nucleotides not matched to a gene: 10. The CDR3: CASSPMTGVRETQYF. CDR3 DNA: TGTGCCAGCAGCCCAATGACAGGGGTTCGGGAGACCCAGTACTTC.

The CDR3 sequence: CASSFSLAGGEQYF. CDR3 nucleotides: TGTGCCAGCAGCTTTAGCCTAGCGGGAGGTGAGCAGTACTTC. V is TRBV5-4 and J is TRBJ2-7, with 11 bases aligning to TRBD2. From germline, CDR1 is SGHNT and CDR2 YYREEE (reference sequence). The V segment lost 2 bases and the J segment 7 bases; nucleotides outside the gene matches: 5. The CDR3 sequence is 14 residues long.